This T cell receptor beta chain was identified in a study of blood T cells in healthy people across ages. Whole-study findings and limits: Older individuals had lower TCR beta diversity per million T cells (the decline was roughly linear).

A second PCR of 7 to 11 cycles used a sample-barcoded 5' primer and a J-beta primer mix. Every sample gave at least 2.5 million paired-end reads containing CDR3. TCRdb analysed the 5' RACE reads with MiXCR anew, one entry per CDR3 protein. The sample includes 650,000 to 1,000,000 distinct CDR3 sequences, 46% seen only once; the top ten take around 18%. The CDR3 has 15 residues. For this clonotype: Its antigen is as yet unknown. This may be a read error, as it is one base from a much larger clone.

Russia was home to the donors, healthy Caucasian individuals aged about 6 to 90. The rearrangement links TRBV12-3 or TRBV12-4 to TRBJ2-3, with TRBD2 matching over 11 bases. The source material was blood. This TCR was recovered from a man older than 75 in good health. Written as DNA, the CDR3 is TGTGCCAGCATCAAGACTAGCGGGAATACAGATACGCAGTGTTTT. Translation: CASIKTSGNTDTQCF.